These 29 T cell receptor beta chains were all obtained from the same sample, sequenced in a study of blood T cell repertoires in COVID-19. Profiling relied on immunoSEQ multiplex PCR, and the TCRdb table lists in-frame clones only, not all of them. Among about 280,000 clones listed, about nine tenths were seen once. Sequencing was done on a sample of peripheral blood. The receptors come from a woman aged 25 to 45 with COVID-19, enrolled during active disease.

This clone has more than one count but fewer than ten. The J gene is TRBJ1-4, the V gene TRBV6-1, with TRBD1 matching 12 bases. The CDR3 loop spans 16 amino acids. The germline gives CDR1 MNHNS, CDR2 SASEGT. The trim removed 1 base at V and 4 bases at J, leaving 1 base unmatched. For the CDR3, the DNA is TGTGCCAGCAGTGAAGGGGACAGGGGGCTTAATGAAAAACTGTTTTTT. Amino acids: CASSEGDRGLNEKLFF.

The chain has TRBV10-1 and TRBJ2-2; D may be TRBD2 (7 bases). This CDR3 has 15 amino acids. V was shortened by 0 bases and J by 9 bases, with 14 bases between the two germline ends. Germline V gene lookup returns CDR1 WNHNN and CDR2 SYGVQD (reference sequence). CDR3 nucleotide sequence: TGCGCCAGCAGTGAGTCCGGGGGGCTACGGCGGGAGCTGTTTTTT. Protein: CASSESGGLRRELFF.

V and J are TRBV24-1 and TRBJ2-5, with a possible D match to TRBD1 (8 bases). This CDR3 contains 16 residues. Trimming removed 5 bases from V and 2 bases from J, with 17 bases in between. Germline loops: CDR1 KGHDR, CDR2 SFDVKD. The CDR3 region has the DNA TGTGCCACCAGTGGTCCCGACAGGGGAGGGCAAGAGACCCAGTACTTC. It yields the protein CATSGPDRGGQETQYF.

The chain links TRBV30 to TRBJ1-1, with TRBD1 matching 8 bases. The length of the CDR3 is 13 residues. J gave up 6 bases and V 0 bases, and 3 bases lay outside the gene matches. CDR1 GTSNPN and CDR2 SVGIG come from the germline V gene (reference sequence). For the CDR3, the DNA is TGTGCCTGGAGTGTTGGACAGGGCGCTGAAGCTTTCTTT. This encodes CAWSVGQGAEAFF.

The V gene is TRBV6-5, the J gene TRBJ1-1, with D unresolved. Germline CDR1 reads MNHEY; CDR2 reads SVGAGI. Trimming took 6 bases from V and 4 from J, leaving 12 bases between them. The CDR3 sequence is 13 residues long. DNA for the CDR3: TGTGCCAGCAGCCGTTGGAGCACCACTGAAGCTTTCTTT. Residues: CASSRWSTTEAFF.

The chain combines TRBV6-4 with TRBJ1-5; D unresolved. The germline V gene has CDR1 MRHNA and CDR2 SNTAGT. The CDR3 has 13 amino acids. Trimming left V 4 bases short and J 7 bases short, with 11 bases between. CDR3 amino acids: CASSAVLRQPQHF. The CDR3 nucleotides are TGTGCCAGCAGTGCCGTGCTGAGGCAGCCCCAGCATTTT.

This clone was observed a single time. J is TRBJ1-5 and V is TRBV6-5, with TRBD1 identical over 10 bases. Losses at the gene ends were 6 bases for V and 7 bases for J; bases not matched to a gene: 9. This CDR3 is 15 amino acids long. CDR1 and CDR2 (germline): MNHEY, SVGAGI. Written as DNA, the CDR3 is TGTGCCAGCAGCTTAGGACAGGGGGAAATCCAGCCCCAGCATTTT. Amino acids: CASSLGQGEIQPQHF.

This chain joins TRBV7-8 and TRBJ1-1; D gene uncertain. The ends were cut back, 1 base at V and 6 bases at J, with 15 bases in the middle. Germline CDR1 SGHVS, CDR2 FQNEAQ. The CDR3 totals 15 residues. The CDR3 sequence is CASSLVAGKVAEAFF. DNA for the CDR3: TGTGCCAGCAGCTTAGTCGCGGGGAAGGTCGCTGAAGCTTTCTTT.

The chain recombines TRBV2 with TRBJ1-1; no clear D gene. Deletions cut 5 bases from V and 5 bases from J, with 12 bases between. CDR1 and CDR2 from the germline V gene are SNHLY and FYNNEI. The length of the CDR3 is 13 residues. CDR3 residues: CASSMQPGTEAFF. The CDR3 DNA reads as TGTGCCAGCAGTATGCAACCGGGGACTGAAGCTTTCTTT.

A remark on this clone: This likely traces to a read error, being one base from a far larger clone. Different DNA sequences within this sample yield the same CDR3. V and J are TRBV16 and TRBJ2-5, with D possibly TRBD1 on 5 matching bases. The V gene's germline CDR1 is KGHSY and CDR2 FQNENV. CDR3 length: 15 residues. Trimming cost V 0 bases and J 4 bases, with 12 bases left between them. The CDR3 is CASSQSGQGGETQYF. In DNA, the CDR3 is TGTGCCAGCAGCCAATCGGGGCAGGGTGGAGAGACCCAGTACTTC.

This clone was picked up one time. The gene calls are TRBV9 and TRBJ1-4, with D hard to call. Trimming took off 0 bases at V and 8 bases at J, with 8 bases between the two ends. The CDR3 spans 13 residues. Germline CDR1 and CDR2: SGDLS and YYNGEE. The CDR3 here is CASSVGREEKLFF. DNA of the CDR3: TGTGCCAGCAGCGTAGGGCGGGAGGAAAAACTGTTTTTT. Variable domain in full (rest from reference TRBV9 and TRBJ1-4): DSGVTQTPKHLITATGQRVTLRCSPRSGDLSVYWYQQSLDQGLQFLIQYYNGEERAKGNILERFSAQQFPDLHSELNLSSLELGDSALYFCASSVGREEKLFFGSGTQLSVL.

The V call is TRBV11-2, the J call TRBJ1-2; 8 bases align to TRBD1. CDR3 length: 16 amino acids. Unmatched junction bases numbered 13, after V lost 2 bases and J lost 8 bases. CDR1 SGHAT and CDR2 FQNNGV come from the germline V gene. The CDR3 reads CASSLTLQGAWVGYTF. The CDR3 nucleotides are TGTGCCAGCAGCTTAACCCTCCAGGGGGCTTGGGTCGGCTACACCTTC.

The chain carries TRBV6-5 and TRBJ1-1; D is undetermined. Per germline, CDR1 MNHEY and CDR2 SVGAGI. Trimming took off 10 bases at V and 1 base at J, with 7 bases between the two ends. There are 11 residues in the CDR3. CDR3 nucleotide sequence: TGTGCCATCTACAGGAACACTGAAGCTTTCTTT. Amino acids: CAIYRNTEAFF.

The rearrangement links TRBV5-5 to TRBJ1-1; D gene unclear. CDR1 is SGHKS and CDR2 is YYEKEE in the germline V gene (reference sequence). This CDR3 has 13 amino acids. Trimming shortened V by 1 base and J by 7 bases, and 11 bases separated the two germline ends. The CDR3 DNA reads TGTGCCAGCAGCTTGATCCCCGGGGTTGAAGCTTTCTTT. Translated: CASSLIPGVEAFF.

V gene TRBV3-1 (or the pseudogene TRBV3-2) combines with J gene TRBJ2-2, with D perhaps TRBD2 (7 bases). Per the germline V gene, CDR1 is LGHDT and CDR2 is YNNKEL (reference sequence). V was shortened by 2 bases and J by 7 bases, with 20 bases between the two germline ends. The length of the CDR3 is 17 residues. The CDR3 coding sequence is TGTGCCAGCAGCCAATCCAAAATCGGGGGGCTCGACGGGGAGCTGTTTTTT. Translated, it gives CASSQSKIGGLDGELFF.

About this clone: At one end the junction does not follow the germline gene, possibly because of a read error. V usage is TRBV27 and J usage is TRBJ2-1; perhaps TRBD1 as D (6 bases). CDR1 and CDR2 from the germline V gene are MNHEY and SMNVEV (reference sequence). The CDR3 contains 14 residues. CDR3 in DNA: TGTGCCAGCAGTTTAGGGGGCTCCTCCAATGAGCAGTTCTTC. This translates into CASSLGGSSNEQFF.

The V and J genes are TRBV5-1 and TRBJ1-6; TRBD1 might be the D (5 bases). The length of the CDR3 is 17 residues. Germline assignment: CDR1 SGHRS and CDR2 YFSETQ. Trimming pared 4 bases from V and 4 bases from J, leaving 18 bases between. CDR3 DNA: TGCGCCAGCAGCCCGGAATCCACGGGGGTATATAATTCACCCCTCCACTTT. Its translation is CASSPESTGVYNSPLHF.

This chain connects TRBV7-9 to TRBJ2-3; weak D call: TRBD2 (6 bases). Trimming stripped 5 bases from V and 2 bases from J, with 11 bases between. Per germline, CDR1 SEHNR and CDR2 FQNEAQ (reference sequence). CDR3 size: 14 residues. CDR3 in DNA: TGTGCCAGCAGCCCCGGACTACTCACAGATACGCAGTATTTT. It codes for CASSPGLLTDTQYF.

DNA for the CDR3: TGTGCCAGCAGTTACAGTGAGTCTGGGGCCAACGTCCTGACTTTC. Residues: CASSYSESGANVLTF. The chain employs TRBV6-5 and TRBJ2-6; no firm D call. Germline loops: CDR1 MNHEY, CDR2 SVGAGI. CDR3 length: 15 amino acids. Deletions cut 2 bases from V and 1 base from J, with 6 bases between.

The chain uses TRBV27 and TRBJ2-7; 9 bases match TRBD1. The CDR3 loop spans 14 amino acids. V dropped 4 bases and J dropped 5; count of bases not matched to a gene: 6. Looked up from germline, CDR1 is MNHEY and CDR2 is SMNVEV (reference sequence). CDR3: CASSSGQGFHEQYF. For the CDR3, the DNA is TGTGCCAGCAGTTCCGGACAGGGGTTCCACGAGCAGTACTTC.

The gene calls are TRBV2 and TRBJ2-2; 7 bases line up with TRBD1. The V gene's germline CDR1 is SNHLY and CDR2 FYNNEI. The CDR3 is made up of 15 amino acids. J gave up 4 bases and V 8 bases, and 10 bases lay outside the gene matches. For the CDR3, the DNA is TGTGCCAGCTCGGGGTCCGGGACAGTCACCGGGGAGCTGTTTTTT. Amino acid sequence: CASSGSGTVTGELFF.

V is TRBV18 and J is TRBJ1-5; the D gene is possibly TRBD1 (6 bases). CDR1 is KGHSH and CDR2 is LQKENI in the germline V gene. Trimming took 2 bases from V and 7 from J, leaving 12 bases between them. The CDR3 spans 14 residues. DNA of the CDR3: TGTGCCAGCTCACCAGATGGGGGCGGGCAGCCCCAGCATTTT. It is translated as CASSPDGGGQPQHF.

The chain employs TRBV10-2 and TRBJ2-3; tentative D call: TRBD2 (6 bases). The CDR3 is made up of 13 amino acids. V was pared by 11 bases and J by 2 bases, with 14 bases between. Germline CDR1 reads WSHSY; CDR2 reads SAAADI. CDR3 coding DNA: TGCGCCGGCTCGCTAGCGCTCACAGATACGCAGTATTTT. As protein: CAGSLALTDTQYF.

The genes are TRBV19 and TRBJ1-2, with D tentatively TRBD1 (5 bases). The V gene's germline CDR1 is LNHDA and CDR2 SQIVND (reference sequence). The CDR3 is 15 amino acids. V was shortened by 2 bases and J by 3 bases, with 13 bases between the two germline ends. CDR3 loop: CASSIWGGMDYGYTF. CDR3 DNA: TGTGCCAGTAGTATATGGGGCGGGATGGACTATGGCTACACCTTC.

This clone has only one observation. The rearrangement links TRBV27 to TRBJ1-1; 7 bases fit TRBD1. V dropped 3 bases and J dropped 4; count of bases not matched to a gene: 5. The CDR3 extends over 14 amino acids. Germline CDR1 is MNHEY and CDR2 is SMNVEV (reference sequence). CDR3 nucleotide sequence: TGTGCCAGCAGTTTGGCCACAGGGGTCACTGAAGCTTTCTTT. Protein: CASSLATGVTEAFF.

The chain carries TRBV19 and TRBJ1-1; 9 nucleotides align to TRBD1. This CDR3 has 15 amino acids. Trimming removed 5 bases from V and 6 bases from J; junction bases left unmatched: 10. Germline V lookup: CDR1 LNHDA, CDR2 SQIVND (reference sequence). This CDR3 reads CASSSATGGKSEAFF. CDR3 coding DNA: TGTGCCAGTAGTTCTGCGACAGGGGGGAAGTCTGAAGCTTTCTTT.

The chain has TRBV27 and TRBJ1-6; 7 nucleotides agree with TRBD1. CDR1 is MNHEY, CDR2 SMNVEV, per germline (reference sequence). V shed 5 bases, J shed 0 bases, and the junction held 10 bases outside the gene matches. The CDR3 covers 18 residues. The CDR3 DNA sequence: TGTGCCAGCAGTACATCGGGACAGCTATTCTCCTATAATTCACCCCTCCACTTT. Translation: CASSTSGQLFSYNSPLHF.

The V and J genes are TRBV11-1 and TRBJ2-1; no reliable D call. V was cut by 2 bases and J by 9 bases, with 14 bases left in between. This CDR3 is 14 amino acids long. CDR1 and CDR2 (germline): SGHAT, FQDESV (reference sequence). The CDR3 region has the DNA TGTGCCAGCAGCTTACTCGTAATCCCGGGTGAGCAGTTCTTC. It encodes CASSLLVIPGEQFF.

The chain is built from TRBV11-3 and TRBJ2-1; 7 nucleotides align to TRBD1. With 5 bases clipped from V and 3 bases from J, the junction kept 10 bases outside the gene matches. The CDR3 totals 16 residues. Germline V gene data show CDR1 as SGHNT and CDR2 as YENEEA. The CDR3 spells CASSPRNRGNYNEQFF. The DNA for the CDR3 is TGTGCCAGCAGCCCACGGAACAGGGGTAACTACAATGAGCAGTTCTTC. The full variable domain, with the rest looked up from reference TRBV11-3 and TRBJ2-1, is EAGVVQSPRYKIIEKKQPVAFWCNPISGHNTLYWYLQNLGQGPELLIRYENEEAVDDSQLPKDRFSAERLKGVDSTLKIQPAELGDSAVYLCASSPRNRGNYNEQFFGPGTRLTVL.